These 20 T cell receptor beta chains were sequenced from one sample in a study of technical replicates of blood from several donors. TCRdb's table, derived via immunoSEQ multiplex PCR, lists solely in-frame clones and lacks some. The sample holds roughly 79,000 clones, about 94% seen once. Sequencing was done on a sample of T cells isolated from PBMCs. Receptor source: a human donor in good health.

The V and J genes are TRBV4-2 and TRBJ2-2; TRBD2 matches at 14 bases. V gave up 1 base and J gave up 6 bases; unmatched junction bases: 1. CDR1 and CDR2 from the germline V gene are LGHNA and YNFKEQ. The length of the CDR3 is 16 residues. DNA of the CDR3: TGTGCCAGCAGCCAAGGACTAGCGGGAGGGGCCGGGGAGCTGTTTTTT. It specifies CASSQGLAGGAGELFF.

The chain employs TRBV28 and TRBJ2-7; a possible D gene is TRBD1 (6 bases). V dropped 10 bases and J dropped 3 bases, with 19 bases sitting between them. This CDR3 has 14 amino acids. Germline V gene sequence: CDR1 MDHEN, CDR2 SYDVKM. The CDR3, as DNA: TGTGCCACCGAACAGGGCAGCGGAAGCTACGAGCAGTACTTC. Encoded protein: CATEQGSGSYEQYF. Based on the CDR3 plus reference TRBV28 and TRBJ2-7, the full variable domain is DVKVTQSSRYLVKRTGEKVFLECVQDMDHENMFWYRQDPGLGLRLIYFSYDVKMKEKGDIPEGYSVSREKKERFSLILESASTNQTSMYLCATEQGSGSYEQYFGPGTRLTVT.

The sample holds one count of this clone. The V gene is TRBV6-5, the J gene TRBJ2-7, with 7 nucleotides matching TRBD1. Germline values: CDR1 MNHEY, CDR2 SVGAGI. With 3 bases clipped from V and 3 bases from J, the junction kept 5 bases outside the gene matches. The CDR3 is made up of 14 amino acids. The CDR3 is CASSYDREIYEQYF. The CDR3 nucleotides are TGTGCCAGCAGTTATGACAGGGAAATCTACGAGCAGTACTTC.

The DNA of the CDR3 is TGTGCCACCTATGCAGGGTCCTACGAGCAGTACTTC. Its protein is CATYAGSYEQYF. The V and J genes are TRBV19 and TRBJ2-7; D possibly corresponds to TRBD1 (5 bases). CDR1 is LNHDA, CDR2 SQIVND, per germline (reference sequence). The CDR3 is made up of 12 amino acids. V lost 10 bases and J 1 base, leaving 11 bases between the germline ends.

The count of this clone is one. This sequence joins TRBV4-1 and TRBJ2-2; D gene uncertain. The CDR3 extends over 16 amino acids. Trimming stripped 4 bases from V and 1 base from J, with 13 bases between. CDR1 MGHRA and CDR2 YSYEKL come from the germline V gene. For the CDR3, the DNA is TGCGCCAGCAGCCTCGAGCCCCCTTGGAACACCGGGGAGCTGTTTTTT. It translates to CASSLEPPWNTGELFF.

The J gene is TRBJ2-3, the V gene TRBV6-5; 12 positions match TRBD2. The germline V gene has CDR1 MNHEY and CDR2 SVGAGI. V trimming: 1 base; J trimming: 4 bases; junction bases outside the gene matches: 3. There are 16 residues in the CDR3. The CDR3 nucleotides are TGTGCCAGCAGTTACTGGACTAGCGGGGACTCAGATACGCAGTATTTT. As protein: CASSYWTSGDSDTQYF.

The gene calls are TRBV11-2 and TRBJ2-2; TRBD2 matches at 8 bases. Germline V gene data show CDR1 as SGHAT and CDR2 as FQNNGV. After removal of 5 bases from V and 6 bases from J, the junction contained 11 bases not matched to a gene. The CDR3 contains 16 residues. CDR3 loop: CASSESQREIAGELFF. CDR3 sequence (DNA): TGTGCCAGCAGCGAATCTCAGCGGGAGATTGCCGGGGAGCTGTTTTTT.

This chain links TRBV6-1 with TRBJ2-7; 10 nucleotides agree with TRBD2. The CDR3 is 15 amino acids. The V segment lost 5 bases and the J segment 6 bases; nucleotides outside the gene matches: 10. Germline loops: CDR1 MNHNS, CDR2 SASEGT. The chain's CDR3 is CASSSLASGSLEQYF. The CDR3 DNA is TGTGCCAGCAGTAGCCTGGCTAGCGGGAGTCTCGAGCAGTACTTC.

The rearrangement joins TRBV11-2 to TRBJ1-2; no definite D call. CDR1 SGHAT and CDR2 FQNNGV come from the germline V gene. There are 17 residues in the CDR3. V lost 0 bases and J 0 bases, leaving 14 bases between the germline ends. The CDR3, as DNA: TGTGCCAGCAGCTTAGATCAAGGCAGGCCCACTAACTATGGCTACACCTTC. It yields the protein CASSLDQGRPTNYGYTF.

Written as DNA, the CDR3 is TGTGCCAGCACGCAGGGTCGTGATGGCTACACCTTC. Translating it yields CASTQGRDGYTF. The chain links TRBV6-5 to TRBJ1-2; possible D gene TRBD1, 5 bases. The germline V gene has CDR1 MNHEY and CDR2 SVGAGI. V was cut by 7 bases and J by 6 bases, with 12 bases left in between. The CDR3 has 12 amino acids.

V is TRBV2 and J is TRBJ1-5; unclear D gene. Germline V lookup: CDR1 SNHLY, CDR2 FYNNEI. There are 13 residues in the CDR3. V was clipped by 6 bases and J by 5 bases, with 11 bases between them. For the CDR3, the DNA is TGTGCCAGCAGGCCAAGCCCGGATCAGCCCCAGCATTTT. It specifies CASRPSPDQPQHF.

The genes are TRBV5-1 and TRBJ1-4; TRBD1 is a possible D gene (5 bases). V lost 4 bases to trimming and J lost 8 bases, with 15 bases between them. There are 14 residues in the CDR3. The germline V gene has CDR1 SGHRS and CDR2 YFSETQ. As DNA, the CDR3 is TGCGCCAGCAGCCTAGGACATTCGGTGGAAAAACTGTTTTTT. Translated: CASSLGHSVEKLFF.

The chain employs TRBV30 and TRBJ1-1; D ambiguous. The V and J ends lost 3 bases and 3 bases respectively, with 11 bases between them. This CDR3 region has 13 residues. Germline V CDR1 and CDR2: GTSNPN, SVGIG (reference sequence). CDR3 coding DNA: TGTGCCTGGAGGGGAGAGATGGACACTGAAGCTTTCTTT. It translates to CAWRGEMDTEAFF.

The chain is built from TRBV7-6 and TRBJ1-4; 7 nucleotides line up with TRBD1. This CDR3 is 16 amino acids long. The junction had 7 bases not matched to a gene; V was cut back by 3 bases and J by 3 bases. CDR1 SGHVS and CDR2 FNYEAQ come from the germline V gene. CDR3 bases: TGTGCCAGCAGCTTTTTGCCGGGACAGTCTAATGAAAAACTGTTTTTT. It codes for CASSFLPGQSNEKLFF.

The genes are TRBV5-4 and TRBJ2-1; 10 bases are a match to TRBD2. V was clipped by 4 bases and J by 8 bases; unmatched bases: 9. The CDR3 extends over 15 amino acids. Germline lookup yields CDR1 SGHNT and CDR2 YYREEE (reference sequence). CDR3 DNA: TGTGCCAGCAGCCCCGGGGAGCGGGAGGGCTATGAGCAGTTCTTC. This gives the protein CASSPGEREGYEQFF.

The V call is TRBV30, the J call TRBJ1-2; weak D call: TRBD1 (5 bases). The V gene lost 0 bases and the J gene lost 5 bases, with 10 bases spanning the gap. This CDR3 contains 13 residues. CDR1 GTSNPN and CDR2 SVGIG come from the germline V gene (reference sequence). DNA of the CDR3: TGTGCCTGGAGTGTTGGACATCTTTATGGCTACACCTTC. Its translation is CAWSVGHLYGYTF.

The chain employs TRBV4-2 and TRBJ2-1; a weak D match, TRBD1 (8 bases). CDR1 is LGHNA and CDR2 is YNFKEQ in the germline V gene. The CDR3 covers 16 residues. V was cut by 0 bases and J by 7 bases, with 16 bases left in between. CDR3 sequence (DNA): TGTGCCAGCAGCCAAGAGGACAGGGAGGGTTGGAATGAGCAGTTCTTC. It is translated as CASSQEDREGWNEQFF.

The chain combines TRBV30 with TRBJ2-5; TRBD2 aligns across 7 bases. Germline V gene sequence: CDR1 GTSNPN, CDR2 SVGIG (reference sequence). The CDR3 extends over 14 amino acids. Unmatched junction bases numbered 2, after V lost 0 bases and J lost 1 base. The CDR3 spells CAWSVLAVQETQYF. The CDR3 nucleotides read TGTGCCTGGAGTGTGCTAGCGGTCCAAGAGACCCAGTACTTC.

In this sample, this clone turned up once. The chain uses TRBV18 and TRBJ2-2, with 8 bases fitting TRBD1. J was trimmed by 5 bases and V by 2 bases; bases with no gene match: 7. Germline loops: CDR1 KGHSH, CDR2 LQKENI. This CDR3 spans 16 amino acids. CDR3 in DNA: TGTGCCAGCTCACCAGCAGGGGGCAGTGATACCGGGGAGCTGTTTTTT. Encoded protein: CASSPAGGSDTGELFF.

The CDR3 is CASSISQDIDTQYF. CDR3 DNA: TGTGCCAGTAGTATTTCCCAGGACATAGATACGCAGTATTTT. The chain combines TRBV19 with TRBJ2-3; perhaps TRBD1 as D (5 bases). Looked up from germline, CDR1 is LNHDA and CDR2 is SQIVND (reference sequence). This CDR3 has 14 amino acids. The V end lost 3 bases, the J end lost 5 bases, and 12 bases lay between the germline ends.